This entry is about one TCR beta chain. The study ran its PCR with 60 Vbeta and 13 Jbeta primers. Using immunoSEQ multiplex PCR, the repertoire was profiled, and TCRdb retains in-frame clones only, with some absent. The sample shows around 100,000 clones, around 77% of them seen only once. Germline V gene lookup returns CDR1 MGHRA and CDR2 YSYEKL. Trimming cost V 4 bases and J 4 bases, with 11 bases left between them. CDR3 length equals 13 residues. This entry is derived from a study of cytomegalovirus exposure and HLA in healthy donors. The chain links TRBV4-1 to TRBJ2-7, with D possibly TRBD1 on 6 matching bases. Sample: PBMCs. The sequence was collected from a woman in her twenties or thirties in good health and CMV-seropositive. The CDR3 is CASSLQTGYEQYF. CDR3 sequence (DNA): TGCGCCAGCAGCCTCCAAACAGGGTACGAGCAGTACTTC.